This record concerns one T cell receptor beta chain sequence. This sample was included in a study of blood T cell repertoires in COVID-19. V shed 4 bases and J shed 5 bases, with 19 bases lying between them. Per germline, CDR1 SGDLS and CDR2 YYNGEE. This CDR3 has 15 amino acids. The data were produced by immunoSEQ multiplex PCR, yet TCRdb's version contains in-frame clones alone and is incomplete. Of under 300,000 clones in the sample, approximately 86% were seen once. This chain connects TRBV9 to TRBJ2-7; tentative D call: TRBD1 (7 bases). This receptor was taken from a man younger than 35 with active or convalescent COVID-19. The sequenced sample was peripheral blood. DNA for the CDR3: TGTGCCAGCAGCCCCCAGACAGGGAGGAGCAACGAGCAGTACTTC. The encoded protein is CASSPQTGRSNEQYF. Together with reference TRBV9 and TRBJ2-7, the CDR3 gives the full variable domain: DSGVTQTPKHLITATGQRVTLRCSPRSGDLSVYWYQQSLDQGLQFLIQYYNGEERAKGNILERFSAQQFPDLHSELNLSSLELGDSALYFCASSPQTGRSNEQYFGPGTRLTVT.